These T cell receptor beta chains were read from a single sample in a study of blood T cell repertoires in COVID-19. Repertoires were generated with immunoSEQ multiplex PCR, while TCRdb's copy carries only in-frame clones and drops some. Of 300,000 to 350,000 clones listed, around 82% are singletons. Sequenced: peripheral blood. These TCRs come from a man aged 25 to 45 with active or convalescent COVID-19. The CDR3 runs from the conserved cysteine through the conserved F or W.

j_gene,len,v_gene,CDR3aa
TRBJ2-7,13,TRBV13,CASSLGRGDEQYF
TRBJ1-2,15,TRBV29-1,CSVDPGTQYNYGYTF
TRBJ2-1,14,TRBV6-1,CASSELSSRNEQFF
TRBJ2-7,14,TRBV12-5,CASGLRQGSREQYF
TRBJ2-3,17,TRBV28,CASSSGGSVVDTDTQYF
TRBJ2-7,14,TRBV11-1,CASSSFDRPYEQYF
TRBJ2-7,14,TRBV27,CASSNSTPFYEQYF
TRBJ1-1,13,TRBV20-1,CSASQGADTEAFF
TRBJ2-1,17,TRBV5-1,CASALNGGQLSYNEQFF
TRBJ2-7,14,TRBV6-5,CASTHRGPSYEQYF
TRBJ2-2,15,TRBV7-9,CASSPRGPLTGELFF
TRBJ2-1,15,TRBV19,CASSISSGRDNEQFF
TRBJ2-7,14,TRBV4-1,CASSYSASPYEQYF
TRBJ1-2,15,TRBV5-1,CASSFGQGGDYGYTF
TRBJ2-1,15,TRBV6-5,CASTWTSGDHNEQFF
TRBJ1-1,14,TRBV10-3,CAISIGQGDTEAFF
TRBJ1-4,15,TRBV19,CASSTGPSTNEKLFF
TRBJ2-7,14,TRBV7-9,CASSFTGGPYEQYF
TRBJ1-1,13,TRBV5-4,CASTYGLNTEAFF
TRBJ2-3,14,TRBV2,CAGSSGGGYGTQYF
TRBJ2-6,16,TRBV6-4,CASSEGLNSGANVLTF
TRBJ2-7,14,TRBV6-5,CASTRDRVDIQQYF
TRBJ2-3,18,TRBV28,CASTPFRGTSGGTDTQYF
TRBJ2-4,16,TRBV30,CAWSVRAGLAKNIQYF
TRBJ2-7,13,TRBV11-2,CASSSAGFGEQYF
TRBJ1-5,15,TRBV15,CATSRNTDGGQPQHF
TRBJ1-2,15,TRBV7-9,CASSTIRGPKDGYTF